The text below deals with one T cell receptor (beta chain). The data stem from a study of blood T cell repertoires in COVID-19. The CDR3 has 14 amino acids. Trimming took 6 bases from V and 3 from J; bases not matched to a gene: 5. Germline lookup yields CDR1 LNHDA and CDR2 SQIVND (reference sequence). Assay used: immunoSEQ multiplex PCR; TCRdb lists only in-frame clones, some missing. The data show around 150,000 clones, with 84% seen just once and less than 9% held by the top ten. V is TRBV19 and J is TRBJ1-5; 7 bases map to TRBD1. The TCR was taken from a young man with COVID-19, enrolled during active disease. Sequenced input: peripheral blood. The CDR3 DNA reads TGTGCCAGTAGGGTGACAGGGAACAATCAGCCCCAGCATTTT. It encodes CASRVTGNNQPQHF.